A single sample gave rise to the 8 T cell receptor beta chains below, sequenced in a study of post-analysis software for immune sequencing data. The study's findings and limits: Patients had higher frequencies than controls of four to six TRBV segments, including TRBV5-6, TRBV5-1 and TRBV20-1.

These TCRs are of unknown antigen specificity. Included in the TCR beta cDNA libraries were unique molecular identifiers. Each CDR3 protein gets one entry after TCRdb re-called the PCR reads with MiXCR. The repertoire holds about 430,000 distinct CDR3 sequences, with approximately 37% as singletons. The sample consisted of blood. The receptors shown here come from a girl aged 2-10 years with multiple sclerosis.

This clonotype was detected only a few times. The chain has TRBV9 and TRBJ2-7; D uncertain. The CDR3 contains 13 residues. In germline, CDR1 is SGDLS, CDR2 YYNGEE. The V end was cut by 1 base, the J end by 5 bases, with 10 bases between. The CDR3 DNA sequence: TGTGCCAGCAGCGTATCTTTTGAGGACGAGCAGTACTTC. Translated: CASSVSFEDEQYF. Combining the CDR3 with reference TRBV9 and TRBJ2-7 gives the whole variable domain DSGVTQTPKHLITATGQRVTLRCSPRSGDLSVYWYQQSLDQGLQFLIQYYNGEERAKGNILERFSAQQFPDLHSELNLSSLELGDSALYFCASSVSFEDEQYFGPGTRLTVT.

A note on this clonotype: At one end the junction does not follow the germline gene, possibly because of a read error. This chain uses TRBV4-3 with TRBJ2-7, with D perhaps TRBD1 or TRBD2 (5 bases each). CDR3 length: 18 residues. From germline, CDR1 is LGHNA and CDR2 YSLEER. CDR3 in amino acids: CACSQAPVGGERAYEQYF. In DNA, the CDR3 is TGCGCCTGCAGCCAAGCCCCGGTTGGGGGAGAGAGGGCCTACGAGCAGTACTTC.

The chain employs TRBV7-2 and TRBJ2-5, with D perhaps matching TRBD1 (5 bases). CDR1 and CDR2 (germline): SGHTA, FQGNSA. This CDR3 is built from 15 residues. Trimming took 1 base from V and 5 from J, leaving 14 bases between them. Here the CDR3 DNA reads TGTGCCAGCAGCTTAGGGTCGGCAGGGCATGAGACCCAGTACTTC. This translates into CASSLGSAGHETQYF.

Comment on this clonotype: This may arise from a read error, as a much more abundant clone is one base away. The chain uses TRBV7-3 and TRBJ2-2, with 10 bases identical to TRBD1. The CDR3 contains 16 residues. Germline-derived CDR1 and CDR2 are SGHTA and FQGTGA. DNA for the CDR3: TGTGCCGGCAGCTTAGGGGGGACAGGGGTATCCGGGGAGCTGTTTTTT. Its translation: CAGSLGGTGVSGELFF.

This clonotype was picked up a small number of times. The chain has TRBV24-1 and TRBJ1-2, with 7 bases fitting TRBD1. Unmatched junction bases numbered 5, after V lost 4 bases and J lost 1 base. The CDR3 covers 15 residues. Per germline, CDR1 KGHDR and CDR2 SFDVKD. The CDR3 DNA follows: TGTGCCACCAGTGAAACCGGGACAGATAACTATGGCTACACCTTC. Protein product: CATSETGTDNYGYTF.

The V gene is TRBV29-1, the J gene TRBJ2-4; possibly TRBD2 for D (5 bases). The DNA end favors TRBJ2-7, so the J call may be wrong. The CDR3 is 13 residues long. CDR1 is SQVTM, CDR2 ANQGSEA, per germline. In nucleotides, the CDR3 is TGCAGCGTAAGCGGTCGTCAATCCTACGAGCAGTACTTC. The encoded protein is CSVSGRQSYEQYF.

The sample holds a few counts of this clonotype. This sequence joins TRBV7-2 and TRBJ2-7, with 14 nucleotides matching TRBD2. V lost 5 bases, J lost 4 bases, and 13 bases stayed unmatched. CDR3 length: 18 residues. Germline CDR1 SGHTA, CDR2 FQGNSA. The CDR3 loop is CASSPSRRLAGGQYEQYF. The DNA for the CDR3 is TGTGCCAGCAGCCCCTCCCGCCGACTAGCGGGGGGGCAATACGAGCAGTACTTC.

The chain uses TRBV21-1 and TRBJ1-5; TRBD1 reflects the table's D call only, with no check against the DNA. TRBV21-1 counts as a pseudogene. This CDR3 spans 18 amino acids. The CDR3 nucleotides read TGTGCCAGCAGCAAAGGGAGTCGGGGGACAGTGGTCAATCAGCCCCAGCATTTT. Its protein product is CASSKGSRGTVVNQPQHF.